Shown below are 18 T cell receptor beta chains from a single sample sequenced in a study of cytomegalovirus exposure and HLA in healthy donors. PCR used 60 Vbeta primers and 13 Jbeta primers. Clones were read by immunoSEQ multiplex PCR, and TCRdb kept only the in-frame ones, dropping some. The sample lists roughly 98,000 clones; roughly three quarters were seen once. Sample: PBMCs. The source is a female donor in good health and CMV-seronegative.

V is TRBV1 and J is TRBJ2-7; the table assigns TRBD2, which was not confirmed against the DNA. TRBV1 is a known pseudogene. This CDR3 comprises 15 residues. The chain's CDR3 is CTSSQEERGAYEQYF. The CDR3 bases are TGCACCAGCAGCCAAGAAGAACGGGGGGCCTACGAGCAGTACTTC.

The chain links TRBV6-1 to TRBJ1-5; D gene uncertain. The CDR3 contains 12 residues. The V end was cut by 8 bases, the J end by 4 bases, with 9 bases between. Germline V CDR1 and CDR2: MNHNS, SASEGT. The CDR3 DNA is TGTGCCAGCCTCGGAGGGAATCAGCCCCAGCATTTT. The encoded protein is CASLGGNQPQHF.

The chain has TRBV6-1 and TRBJ2-1; 8 bases are shared with TRBD2. The germline gives CDR1 MNHNS, CDR2 SASEGT. The CDR3 is made up of 16 amino acids. V gave up 4 bases and J gave up 8 bases; unmatched junction bases: 13. In DNA form, the CDR3 reads TGTGCCAGCAGTGGCCCGGGCGGGAGGTGGGGGGATGAGCAGTTCTTC. Translating gives CASSGPGGRWGDEQFF.

The gene calls are TRBV5-4 and TRBJ2-5, with TRBD1 identical over 8 bases. The germline CDR1 and CDR2 sequences are SGHNT and YYREEE (reference sequence). After removal of 4 bases from V and 1 base from J, the junction contained 9 bases not matched to a gene. This CDR3 is built from 16 residues. This CDR3 is CASSQDRGSSQETQYF. CDR3 coding DNA: TGTGCCAGCAGCCAAGACAGGGGCTCCTCCCAAGAGACCCAGTACTTC.

CDR3 sequence (DNA): TGTGCCAGCAGCCCGAGGGGACTAGCGGGAGGTGTTGACACCGGGGAGCTGTTTTTT. It is translated as CASSPRGLAGGVDTGELFF. The genes are TRBV11-3 and TRBJ2-2, with 15 bases fitting TRBD2. The V segment lost 5 bases and the J segment 3 bases; nucleotides outside the gene matches: 10. From germline, CDR1 is SGHNT and CDR2 YENEEA. The CDR3 sequence is 19 residues long.

J is TRBJ1-5 and V is TRBV5-8; D is ambiguous. The V and J ends lost 3 bases and 0 bases respectively, with 10 bases between them. CDR1 is SGHTS, CDR2 YDEGEE, per germline. The CDR3 length is 15 residues. The CDR3 DNA reads TGTGCCAGCAGCTGGGCAGGAAATAGCAATCAGCCCCAGCATTTT. It specifies CASSWAGNSNQPQHF. Full variable domain (remainder filled in from reference TRBV5-8 and TRBJ1-5): EAGVTQSPTHLIKTRGQQATLRCSPISGHTSVYWYQQALGLGLQFLLWYDEGEERNRGNFPPRFSGRQFPNYSSELNVNALELEDSALYLCASSWAGNSNQPQHFGDGTRLSIL.

This chain connects TRBV28 to TRBJ2-7; 9 nucleotides align to TRBD2. CDR3 length equals 14 residues. The ends lost 3 bases at V and 3 bases at J; junction bases unmatched: 3. Germline loops: CDR1 MDHEN, CDR2 SYDVKM. The CDR3 is CASSFTAGGYEQYF. The CDR3 nucleotides are TGTGCCAGCAGTTTCACAGCGGGGGGCTACGAGCAGTACTTC.

This clone was seen a handful of times. The V and J genes are TRBV19 and TRBJ1-1, with D possibly matching TRBD1 (5 bases). V was cut by 1 base and J by 4 bases, with 10 bases left in between. The CDR3 has 14 residues. Germline V gives CDR1 LNHDA, CDR2 SQIVND (reference sequence). For the CDR3, the DNA is TGTGCCAGTAGTATAGGGCGCAGGGTCACTGAAGCTTTCTTT. Translating gives CASSIGRRVTEAFF.

CDR3 loop: CASSASQGNTEAFF. The DNA for the CDR3 is TGTGCCAGCTCAGCCTCACAGGGGAACACTGAAGCTTTCTTT. The gene calls are TRBV18 and TRBJ1-1, with a weak D call TRBD1 (6 bases). V was pared by 5 bases and J by 1 base, with 11 bases between. The germline gives CDR1 KGHSH, CDR2 LQKENI. This CDR3 has 14 residues.

This chain joins TRBV5-5 and TRBJ2-5; TRBD1 matches at 10 bases. After removal of 4 bases from V and 5 bases from J, the junction contained 5 bases not matched to a gene. CDR1 and CDR2 (germline): SGHKS, YYEKEE (reference sequence). This CDR3 has 14 amino acids. The CDR3 sequence: CASSDGQGGETQYF. Written as DNA, the CDR3 is TGTGCCAGCAGCGATGGACAGGGGGGGGAGACCCAGTACTTC.

The chain recombines TRBV7-3 with TRBJ2-3, with 8 nucleotides matching TRBD2. CDR1 and CDR2 (germline): SGHTA, FQGTGA. The CDR3 consists of 16 residues. Germline trimming cut 4 bases from V and 0 bases from J; bases unmatched to any gene: 6. The CDR3 bases are TGTGCCAGCAGCTCGAGAACTAGCGGTAGCACAGATACGCAGTATTTT. Protein: CASSSRTSGSTDTQYF.

The V and J genes are TRBV28 and TRBJ2-6, with 7 nucleotides matching TRBD1. With 6 bases clipped from V and 3 bases from J, the junction kept 14 bases outside the gene matches. CDR3 length: 18 residues. CDR1 MDHEN and CDR2 SYDVKM come from the germline V gene. Written as DNA, the CDR3 is TGTGCCAGCAGACCACAGACAGGGAACCTCTATGGGGCCAACGTCCTGACTTTC. Translating it yields CASRPQTGNLYGANVLTF. Together with reference TRBV28 and TRBJ2-6, the CDR3 gives the full variable domain: DVKVTQSSRYLVKRTGEKVFLECVQDMDHENMFWYRQDPGLGLRLIYFSYDVKMKEKGDIPEGYSVSREKKERFSLILESASTNQTSMYLCASRPQTGNLYGANVLTFGAGSRLTVL.

On this clone: At one end, the junction sequence differs from germline, possibly due to a read error. This chain connects TRBV7-9 to TRBJ2-2; the match to TRBD1 covers 8 bases. The CDR3 runs to 16 residues. CDR1 is SEHNR and CDR2 is FQNEAQ in the germline V gene (reference sequence). The CDR3 loop reads CSSSSTGTGNTGELFF. The CDR3 DNA reads as TGTTCCAGCAGCTCCACCGGGACAGGGAACACCGGGGAGCTGTTTTTT.

The gene calls are TRBV18 and TRBJ2-7, with 10 positions matching TRBD2. Germline CDR1 is KGHSH and CDR2 is LQKENI. The CDR3 covers 20 residues. The trim removed 2 bases at V and 2 bases at J, leaving 18 bases unmatched. CDR3 sequence reads: CASSPAAEGRTSGFTYEQYF. The CDR3 nucleotides read TGTGCCAGCTCACCAGCCGCAGAGGGGAGGACTAGCGGATTCACCTACGAGCAGTACTTC.

The rearrangement joins TRBV6-1 to TRBJ1-3; no reliable D call. This CDR3 region has 14 residues. In germline, CDR1 is MNHNS, CDR2 SASEGT. Trimming removed 8 bases at V and 4 bases at J, with 15 bases between. The chain's CDR3 is CASGRRSVGNTIYF. DNA for the CDR3: TGTGCCAGCGGGAGGAGATCGGTAGGAAACACCATATATTTT.

The chain recombines TRBV5-1 with TRBJ2-7, with D tentatively TRBD2 (6 bases). Germline V gene lookup returns CDR1 SGHRS and CDR2 YFSETQ. V gave up 0 bases and J gave up 1 base, with 8 bases separating them. This CDR3 has 14 residues. The CDR3 sequence is CASSLVGGSYEQYF. The CDR3 nucleotides read TGCGCCAGCAGCTTGGTGGGAGGATCCTACGAGCAGTACTTC.

The rearrangement joins TRBV30 to TRBJ2-1; TRBD2 is a possible D gene (6 bases). The germline gives CDR1 GTSNPN, CDR2 SVGIG (reference sequence). CDR3 size: 14 residues. V lost 3 bases and J 8 bases, leaving 17 bases between the germline ends. CDR3 DNA: TGTGCCTGGAGGGATAATTACCGGGACTATGAGCAGTTCTTC. Protein sequence: CAWRDNYRDYEQFF.

A note on this clone: The same CDR3 also results from other DNA sequences found in this sample. V usage is TRBV10-3 and J usage is TRBJ2-7, with TRBD1 identical over 9 bases. The CDR3 spans 12 residues. The germline gives CDR1 ENHRY, CDR2 SYGVKD. The J segment lost 9 bases and the V segment lost 5 bases, leaving 5 bases of the junction unmatched. CDR3: CAISQTGGGQYF. As DNA, the CDR3 is TGTGCCATCAGTCAGACAGGGGGAGGGCAGTACTTC.